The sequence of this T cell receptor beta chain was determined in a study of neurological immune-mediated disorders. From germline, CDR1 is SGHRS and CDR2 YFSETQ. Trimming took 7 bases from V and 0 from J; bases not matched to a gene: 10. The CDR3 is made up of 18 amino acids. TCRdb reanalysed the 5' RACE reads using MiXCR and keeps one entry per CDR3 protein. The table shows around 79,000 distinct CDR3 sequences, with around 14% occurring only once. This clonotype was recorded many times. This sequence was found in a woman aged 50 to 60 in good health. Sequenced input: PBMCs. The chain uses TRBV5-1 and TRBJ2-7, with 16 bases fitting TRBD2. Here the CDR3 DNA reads TGCGCCAGCGTCCCGGGACTAGCGGGGGGGCGGTCCTCCTACGAGCAGTACTTC. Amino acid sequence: CASVPGLAGGRSSYEQYF.